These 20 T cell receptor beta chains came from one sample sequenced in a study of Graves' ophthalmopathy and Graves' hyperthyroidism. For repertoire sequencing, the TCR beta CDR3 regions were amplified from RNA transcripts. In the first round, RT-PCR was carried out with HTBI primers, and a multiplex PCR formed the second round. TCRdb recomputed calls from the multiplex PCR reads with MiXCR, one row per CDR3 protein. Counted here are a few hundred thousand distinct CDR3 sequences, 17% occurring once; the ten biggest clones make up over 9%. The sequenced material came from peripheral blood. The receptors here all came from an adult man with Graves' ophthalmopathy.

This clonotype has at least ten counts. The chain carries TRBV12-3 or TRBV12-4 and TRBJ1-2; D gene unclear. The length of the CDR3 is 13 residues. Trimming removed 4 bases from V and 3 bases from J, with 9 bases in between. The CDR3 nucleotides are TGTGCCAGCAGTTCCCCAGGCGACTATGGCTACACCTTC. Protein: CASSSPGDYGYTF.

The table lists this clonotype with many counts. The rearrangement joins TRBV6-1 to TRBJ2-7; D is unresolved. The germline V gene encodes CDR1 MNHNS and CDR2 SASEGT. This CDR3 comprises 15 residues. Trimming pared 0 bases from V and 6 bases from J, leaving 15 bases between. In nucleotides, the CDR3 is TGTGCCAGCAGTGAAGCCCGGGTAAAGGCTCCCGAGCAGTACTTC. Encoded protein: CASSEARVKAPEQYF.

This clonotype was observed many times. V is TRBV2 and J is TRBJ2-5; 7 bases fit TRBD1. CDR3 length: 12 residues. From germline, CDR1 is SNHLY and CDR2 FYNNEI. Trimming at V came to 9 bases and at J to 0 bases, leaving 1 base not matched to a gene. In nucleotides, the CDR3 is TGTGCCAGTACAGGGGACCAAGAGACCCAGTACTTC. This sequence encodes CASTGDQETQYF.

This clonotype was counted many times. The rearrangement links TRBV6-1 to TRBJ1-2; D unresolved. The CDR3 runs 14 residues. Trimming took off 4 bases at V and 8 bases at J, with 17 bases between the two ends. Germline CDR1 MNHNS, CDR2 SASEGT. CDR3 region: CASSASGSGEGYTF. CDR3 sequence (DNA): TGTGCCAGCAGTGCATCCGGGTCCGGGGAGGGCTACACCTTC.

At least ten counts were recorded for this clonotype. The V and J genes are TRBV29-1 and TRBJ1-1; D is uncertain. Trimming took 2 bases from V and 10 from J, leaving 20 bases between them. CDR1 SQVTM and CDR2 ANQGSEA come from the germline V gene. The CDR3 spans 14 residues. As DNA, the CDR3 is TGCAGCGTTGAACCCCTAGGCTCCCGGTGGGTAGCTTTCTTT. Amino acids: CSVEPLGSRWVAFF.

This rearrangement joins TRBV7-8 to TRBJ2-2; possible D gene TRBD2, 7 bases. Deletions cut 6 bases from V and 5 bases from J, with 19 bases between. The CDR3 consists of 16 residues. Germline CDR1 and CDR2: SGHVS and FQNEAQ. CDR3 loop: CASSMVEGRGTGELFF. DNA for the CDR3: TGTGCCAGCAGTATGGTAGAGGGGAGGGGGACCGGGGAGCTGTTTTTT.

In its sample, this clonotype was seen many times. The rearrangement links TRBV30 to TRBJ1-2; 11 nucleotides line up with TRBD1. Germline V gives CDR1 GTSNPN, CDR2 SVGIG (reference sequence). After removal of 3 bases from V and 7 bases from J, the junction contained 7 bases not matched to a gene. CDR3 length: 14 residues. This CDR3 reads CAWRRGDRGIGYTF. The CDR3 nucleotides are TGTGCCTGGAGGAGAGGGGACAGGGGGATTGGCTACACCTTC. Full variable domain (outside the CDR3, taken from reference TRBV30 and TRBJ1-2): SQTIHQWPATLVQPVGSPLSLECTVEGTSNPNLYWYRQAAGRGLQLLFYSVGIGQISSEVPQNLSASRPQDRQFILSSKKLLLSDSGFYLCAWRRGDRGIGYTFGSGTRLTVV.

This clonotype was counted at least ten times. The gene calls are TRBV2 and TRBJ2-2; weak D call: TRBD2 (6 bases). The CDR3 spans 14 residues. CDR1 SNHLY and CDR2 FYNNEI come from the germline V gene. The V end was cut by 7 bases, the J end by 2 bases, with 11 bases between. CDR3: CASKGGTNTGELFF. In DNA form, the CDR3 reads TGTGCCAGCAAAGGCGGGACTAACACCGGGGAGCTGTTTTTT.

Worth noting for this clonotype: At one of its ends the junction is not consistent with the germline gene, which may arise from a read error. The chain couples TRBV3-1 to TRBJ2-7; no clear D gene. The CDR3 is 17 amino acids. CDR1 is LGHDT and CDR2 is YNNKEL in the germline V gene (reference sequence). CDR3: CASSQVFRVLQIDERYF. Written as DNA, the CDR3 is TGTGCCAGCAGCCAAGTATTCCGGGTACTTCAGATCGACGAGCGGTACTTC.

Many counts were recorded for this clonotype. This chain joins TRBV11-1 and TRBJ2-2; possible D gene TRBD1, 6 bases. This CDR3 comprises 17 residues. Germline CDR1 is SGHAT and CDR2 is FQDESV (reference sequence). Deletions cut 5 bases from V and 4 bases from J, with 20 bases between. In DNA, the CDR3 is TGTGCCAGCAGCGAAACCGGGACACAAGGGTCCACCGGGGAGCTGTTTTTT. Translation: CASSETGTQGSTGELFF.

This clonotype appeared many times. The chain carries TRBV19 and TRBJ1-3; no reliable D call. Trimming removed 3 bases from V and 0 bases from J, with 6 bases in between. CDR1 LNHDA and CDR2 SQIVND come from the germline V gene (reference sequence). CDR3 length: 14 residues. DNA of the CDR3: TGTGCCAGTAGTATTCGGAGCTCTGGAAACACCATATATTTT. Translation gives CASSIRSSGNTIYF.

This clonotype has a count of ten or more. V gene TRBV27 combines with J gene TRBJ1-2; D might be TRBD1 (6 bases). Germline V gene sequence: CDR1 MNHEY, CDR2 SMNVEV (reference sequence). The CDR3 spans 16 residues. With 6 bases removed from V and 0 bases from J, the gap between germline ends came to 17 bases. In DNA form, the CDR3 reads TGTGCCAGCAGATACACTAGGGGGTCAGCTAACTATGGCTACACCTTC. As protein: CASRYTRGSANYGYTF.

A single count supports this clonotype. The CDR3 DNA reads TGTGCCAGCAGTTCACGACCGTACGGGGTTCAGCCCCAGCATTTT. This translates into CASSSRPYGVQPQHF. V gene TRBV28 combines with J gene TRBJ1-5, with D unclear. Between the trimmed V and J ends, which lost 4 bases and 6 bases, there was a span of 16 bases. The CDR3 runs to 15 residues. Germline V gene data show CDR1 as MDHEN and CDR2 as SYDVKM.

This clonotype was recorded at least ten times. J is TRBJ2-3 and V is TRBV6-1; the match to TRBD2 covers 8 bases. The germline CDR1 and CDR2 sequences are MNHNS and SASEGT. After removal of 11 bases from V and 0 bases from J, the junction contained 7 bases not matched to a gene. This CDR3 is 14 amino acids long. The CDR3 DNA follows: TGTGCCTGCGCGGGAGGTGCTAGCACAGATACGCAGTATTTT. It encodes CACAGGASTDTQYF.

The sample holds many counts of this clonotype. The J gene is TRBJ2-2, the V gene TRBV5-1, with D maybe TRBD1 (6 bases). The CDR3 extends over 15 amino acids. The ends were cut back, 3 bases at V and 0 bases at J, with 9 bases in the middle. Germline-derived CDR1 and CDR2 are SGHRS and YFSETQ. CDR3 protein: CASSYGTSNTGELFF. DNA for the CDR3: TGCGCCAGCAGCTACGGGACATCGAACACCGGGGAGCTGTTTTTT.

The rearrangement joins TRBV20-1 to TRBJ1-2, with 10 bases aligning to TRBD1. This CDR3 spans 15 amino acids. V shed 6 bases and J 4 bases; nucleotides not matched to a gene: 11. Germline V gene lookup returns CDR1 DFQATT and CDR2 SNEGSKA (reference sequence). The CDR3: CSANAPGQGPYGYTF. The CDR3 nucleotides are TGCAGTGCGAATGCCCCGGGACAGGGGCCCTATGGCTACACCTTC.

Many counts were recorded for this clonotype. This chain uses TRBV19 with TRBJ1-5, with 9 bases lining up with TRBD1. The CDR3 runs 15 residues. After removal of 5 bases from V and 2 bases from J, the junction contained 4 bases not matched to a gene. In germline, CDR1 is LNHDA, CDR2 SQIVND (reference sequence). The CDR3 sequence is CASSGGQGGNQPQHF. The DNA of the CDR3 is TGTGCCAGTAGTGGGGGACAGGGAGGCAATCAGCCCCAGCATTTT. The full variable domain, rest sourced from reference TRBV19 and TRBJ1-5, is DGGITQSPKYLFRKEGQNVTLSCEQNLNHDAMYWYRQDPGQGLRLIYYSQIVNDFQKGDIAEGYSVSREKKESFPLTVTSAQKNPTAFYLCASSGGQGGNQPQHFGDGTRLSIL.

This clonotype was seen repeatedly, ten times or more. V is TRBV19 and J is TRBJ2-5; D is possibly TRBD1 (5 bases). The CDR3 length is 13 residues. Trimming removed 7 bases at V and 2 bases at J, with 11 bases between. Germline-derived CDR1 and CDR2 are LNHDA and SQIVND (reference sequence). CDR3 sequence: CASKLRQQETQYF. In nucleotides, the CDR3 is TGTGCCAGTAAGCTCAGACAGCAAGAGACCCAGTACTTC.

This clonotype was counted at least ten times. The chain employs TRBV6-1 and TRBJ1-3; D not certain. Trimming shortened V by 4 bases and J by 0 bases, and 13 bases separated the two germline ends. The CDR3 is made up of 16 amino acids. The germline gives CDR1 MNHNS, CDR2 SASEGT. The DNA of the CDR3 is TGTGCCAGCAGTGGAGAATGGGCGAACTCTGGAAACACCATATATTTT. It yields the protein CASSGEWANSGNTIYF.

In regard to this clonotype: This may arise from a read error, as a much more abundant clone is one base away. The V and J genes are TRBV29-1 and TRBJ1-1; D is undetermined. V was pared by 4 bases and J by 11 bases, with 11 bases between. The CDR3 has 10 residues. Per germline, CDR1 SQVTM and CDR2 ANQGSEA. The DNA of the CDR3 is TGCAGCGTTGCCGGCTCCCGGGCTTTCTTT. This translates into CSVAGSRAFF.